Each of the 25 T cell receptor beta chains below was sequenced from the same sample in a study of blood T cell repertoires in COVID-19. TCRdb's copy holds only in-frame clones and misses some; the assay was immunoSEQ multiplex PCR. The sample consists of 20,000 to 25,000 clones, 70% to 90% of them appearing once. Source material: peripheral blood. The source is a human donor in a cohort sampled during active COVID-19. The donor label of this sample is uncertain.

CDR3 region: CASSLRSGQETQYF. DNA for the CDR3: TGTGCCAGCAGCCTCAGATCAGGGCAAGAGACCCAGTACTTC. The chain combines TRBV3-1 (or the pseudogene TRBV3-2) with TRBJ2-5, with D possibly matching TRBD1 (5 bases). Per germline, CDR1 LGHDT and CDR2 YNNKEL (reference sequence). The CDR3 consists of 14 residues. V gave up 4 bases and J gave up 2 bases, with 11 bases separating them.

By share, this clone ranks as medium-sized. The chain links TRBV24-1 to TRBJ2-3; 8 bases line up with TRBD2. The germline V gene has CDR1 KGHDR and CDR2 SFDVKD. With V trimmed by 9 bases and J by 0 bases, 4 bases remained unmatched. The CDR3 runs to 14 residues. The CDR3 region is CATDSGASTDTQYF. CDR3 nucleotides: TGTGCCACCGATAGCGGGGCTAGCACAGATACGCAGTATTTT.

The chain links TRBV5-1 to TRBJ2-7, with a tentative D call TRBD2 (5 bases). This CDR3 is built from 15 residues. Per germline, CDR1 SGHRS and CDR2 YFSETQ. Trimming took 1 base from V and 0 from J, leaving 11 bases between them. CDR3 sequence (DNA): TGCGCCAGCAGCTTGAATGAGCGGACCTCCTACGAGCAGTACTTC. Translated, it gives CASSLNERTSYEQYF.

Only a few counts were recorded for this clone. V is TRBV29-1 and J is TRBJ1-4; 9 nucleotides match TRBD1. The CDR3 spans 13 residues. The V segment lost 5 bases and the J segment 4 bases; nucleotides outside the gene matches: 2. The germline gives CDR1 SQVTM, CDR2 ANQGSEA. For the CDR3, the DNA is TGCAGCGTTAGGGACAGGGTTAATGAAAAACTGTTTTTT. Protein: CSVRDRVNEKLFF.

The V call is TRBV7-9, the J call TRBJ2-1; D gene uncertain. Germline CDR1 SEHNR, CDR2 FQNEAQ (reference sequence). Trimming shortened V by 2 bases and J by 4 bases, and 12 bases separated the two germline ends. The CDR3 has 15 residues. CDR3: CASSLRRIGYNEQFF. CDR3 bases: TGTGCCAGCAGCTTAAGGCGGATCGGATACAATGAGCAGTTCTTC.

V and J are TRBV2 and TRBJ2-7, with D possibly being TRBD2 (5 bases). The CDR3 is 14 residues long. Germline-derived CDR1 and CDR2 are SNHLY and FYNNEI. V lost 1 base and J 6 bases, leaving 13 bases between the germline ends. CDR3 sequence (DNA): TGTGCCAGCAGTGAAGGGACCCGGGGAAGCGAGCAGTACTTC. Protein sequence: CASSEGTRGSEQYF.

The chain recombines TRBV6-1 with TRBJ1-1, with D possibly TRBD1 on 6 matching bases. From germline, CDR1 is MNHNS and CDR2 SASEGT. V dropped 2 bases and J dropped 5 bases, with 15 bases sitting between them. The CDR3 spans 15 residues. The CDR3 loop reads CASSERAGARTEAFF. The DNA for the CDR3 is TGTGCCAGCAGTGAACGGGCGGGGGCACGGACTGAAGCTTTCTTT.

J is TRBJ2-2 and V is TRBV28, with TRBD1 as a possible D gene (6 bases). The CDR3 loop spans 14 amino acids. The V end lost 6 bases, the J end lost 6 bases, and 14 bases lay between the germline ends. Germline CDR1 reads MDHEN; CDR2 reads SYDVKM. CDR3 protein: CASSLTGSAGELFF. CDR3 coding DNA: TGTGCCAGCAGCTTAACAGGGTCCGCCGGGGAGCTGTTTTTT.

The J gene is TRBJ2-7, the V gene TRBV18, with D perhaps TRBD1 (6 bases). The V and J ends lost 5 bases and 6 bases respectively, with 11 bases between them. Germline loops: CDR1 KGHSH, CDR2 LQKENI. This CDR3 contains 12 residues. The CDR3 DNA follows: TGTGCCAGCTCAGAAGGGGGTGGCGAGCAGTACTTC. It is translated as CASSEGGGEQYF.

This clone was counted a few times. The chain joins TRBV10-2 to TRBJ2-7; 10 positions agree with TRBD1. The CDR3 is made up of 14 amino acids. The trim removed 8 bases at V and 3 bases at J, leaving 7 bases unmatched. The germline CDR1 and CDR2 sequences are WSHSY and SAAADI. The CDR3 spells CASREGQGVYEQYF. The CDR3, as DNA: TGCGCCAGCCGAGAAGGACAGGGGGTCTACGAGCAGTACTTC.

The chain has TRBV6-5 and TRBJ1-2; D unresolved. Germline lookup yields CDR1 MNHEY and CDR2 SVGAGI. The V gene lost 8 bases and the J gene lost 7 bases, with 14 bases spanning the gap. This CDR3 has 12 amino acids. The CDR3 spells CASSSRGFGYTF. For the CDR3, the DNA is TGTGCCAGCTCAAGCCGGGGTTTTGGCTACACCTTC.

The chain recombines TRBV9 with TRBJ2-7; TRBD2 matches at 7 bases. With V trimmed by 4 bases and J by 3 bases, 7 bases remained unmatched. The CDR3 loop spans 14 amino acids. CDR1 is SGDLS, CDR2 YYNGEE, per germline. The CDR3 spells CASSPRDYYYEQYF. In nucleotides, the CDR3 is TGTGCCAGCAGCCCCCGGGACTACTACTACGAGCAGTACTTC.

V is TRBV29-1 and J is TRBJ2-1; TRBD2 matches 7 bases. Looked up from germline, CDR1 is SQVTM and CDR2 is ANQGSEA. The CDR3 loop spans 13 amino acids. V shed 4 bases, J shed 6 bases, and the junction held 6 bases outside the gene matches. CDR3 protein: CSVGTRAGNEQFF. CDR3 DNA sequence: TGCAGCGTTGGGACTAGGGCGGGCAATGAGCAGTTCTTC.

The rearrangement joins TRBV5-4 to TRBJ2-2, with 12 bases that match TRBD2. This CDR3 contains 19 residues. Germline V gene sequence: CDR1 SGHNT, CDR2 YYREEE (reference sequence). Unmatched junction bases numbered 11, after V lost 4 bases and J lost 1 base. Here the CDR3 reads CASSPPGTSGLGNTGELFF. The CDR3 nucleotides are TGTGCCAGCAGCCCTCCCGGGACTAGCGGGTTGGGGAACACCGGGGAGCTGTTTTTT.

The V and J genes are TRBV5-1 and TRBJ2-3, with 7 bases fitting TRBD2. Looked up from germline, CDR1 is SGHRS and CDR2 is YFSETQ. The CDR3 is 14 residues long. Germline trimming cut 4 bases from V and 4 bases from J; bases unmatched to any gene: 6. The CDR3 DNA reads as TGCGCCAGCAGCCGGAGACTAGCATCAGATACGCAGTATTTT. The encoded protein is CASSRRLASDTQYF.

The CDR3 region has the DNA TGTGCCAGTAGTATAGCTCCCGGGACTAGCGGGCCTAGCACAGATACGCAGTATTTT. This gives the protein CASSIAPGTSGPSTDTQYF. This chain joins TRBV19 and TRBJ2-3; TRBD2 matches 12 bases. Germline CDR1 reads LNHDA; CDR2 reads SQIVND (reference sequence). This CDR3 contains 19 residues. Trimming at V came to 1 base and at J to 0 bases, leaving 8 bases not matched to a gene.

This chain connects TRBV19 to TRBJ2-3; D is uncertain. The CDR3 loop spans 14 amino acids. Looked up from germline, CDR1 is LNHDA and CDR2 is SQIVND (reference sequence). Deletions cut 4 bases from V and 0 bases from J, with 8 bases between. The CDR3 sequence is CASSTTPSTDTQYF. The DNA of the CDR3 is TGTGCCAGTAGTACCACTCCTAGCACAGATACGCAGTATTTT. The full variable domain, completed using reference TRBV19 and TRBJ2-3, is DGGITQSPKYLFRKEGQNVTLSCEQNLNHDAMYWYRQDPGQGLRLIYYSQIVNDFQKGDIAEGYSVSREKKESFPLTVTSAQKNPTAFYLCASSTTPSTDTQYFGPGTRLTVL.

The chain links TRBV7-8 to TRBJ2-3; 7 bases match TRBD2. CDR1 SGHVS and CDR2 FQNEAQ come from the germline V gene. The CDR3 runs to 14 residues. V was pared by 5 bases and J by 6 bases, with 8 bases of the junction left unmatched. CDR3 sequence (DNA): TGTGCCAGCAGCCGGCGGGGAGGGTTGGATACGCAGTATTTT. Translating gives CASSRRGGLDTQYF.

The chain employs TRBV5-1 and TRBJ1-2; weak D call: TRBD1 (5 bases). Germline-derived CDR1 and CDR2 are SGHRS and YFSETQ. The V and J ends lost 0 bases and 4 bases respectively, with 16 bases between them. The CDR3 sequence is 16 residues long. This CDR3 is CASSLDGGNSGYGYTF. The CDR3 DNA reads TGCGCCAGCAGCTTGGACGGGGGGAACTCGGGCTATGGCTACACCTTC.

The CDR3 DNA reads as TGTGCCAGCAGCCCGCTGGAACGCTCGAGGGATGAGCAGTTCTTC. Its protein is CASSPLERSRDEQFF. The genes are TRBV3-1 (or the pseudogene TRBV3-2) and TRBJ2-1; weak D call: TRBD2 (5 bases). The V end was cut by 4 bases, the J end by 8 bases, with 18 bases between. CDR3 length equals 15 residues. Germline V CDR1 and CDR2: LGHDT, YNNKEL (reference sequence).

J is TRBJ1-1 and V is TRBV19, with 10 positions matching TRBD1. The CDR3 has 16 amino acids. V gave up 3 bases and J gave up 3 bases; unmatched junction bases: 7. Germline loops: CDR1 LNHDA, CDR2 SQIVND (reference sequence). Here the CDR3 reads CASSMYPGQGYTEAFF. In nucleotides, the CDR3 is TGTGCCAGTAGTATGTATCCGGGACAGGGGTACACTGAAGCTTTCTTT.

The chain combines TRBV5-1 with TRBJ1-3; possible D gene TRBD1, 6 bases. The V end was cut by 0 bases, the J end by 0 bases, with 19 bases between. CDR1 SGHRS and CDR2 YFSETQ come from the germline V gene. CDR3 size: 19 residues. As DNA, the CDR3 is TGCGCCAGCAGCTTGGTAGGCGCAGGGGATTTCTTCTCTGGAAACACCATATATTTT. This gives the protein CASSLVGAGDFFSGNTIYF.

J is TRBJ1-5 and V is TRBV7-9, with 7 bases aligning to TRBD1. Germline loops: CDR1 SEHNR, CDR2 FQNEAQ (reference sequence). The CDR3 consists of 13 residues. The junction had 0 bases not matched to a gene; V was cut back by 2 bases and J by 5 bases. CDR3 region: CASSLQGDQPQHF. CDR3 bases: TGTGCCAGCAGCTTACAGGGGGATCAGCCCCAGCATTTT.

CDR3 protein: CASSYGQLNTEAFF. CDR3 coding DNA: TGTGCCAGCAGCTATGGACAGTTGAACACTGAAGCTTTCTTT. The chain has TRBV7-8 and TRBJ1-1, with D possibly matching TRBD1 (6 bases). V lost 4 bases, J lost 0 bases, and 9 bases lay in between. The CDR3 contains 14 residues. CDR1 is SGHVS, CDR2 FQNEAQ, per germline.

This chain joins TRBV6-4 and TRBJ2-1, with D maybe TRBD2 (5 bases). Germline V lookup: CDR1 MRHNA, CDR2 SNTAGT. This CDR3 has 12 residues. Trimming left V 6 bases short and J 7 bases short, with 10 bases between. CDR3 region: CASRSGLNEQFF. CDR3 DNA sequence: TGTGCCAGCAGAAGCGGATTAAATGAGCAGTTCTTC.